This is a list of T cell receptor beta chains from one sample in a study of long-term antiretroviral therapy in people with HIV. Clones were read by immunoSEQ multiplex PCR, and TCRdb kept only the in-frame ones, dropping some. The sample yields 20,000 to 30,000 clones, about 80% seen once. The source was unsorted PBMCs, collected 1.2 years after starting antiretroviral therapy. Receptors were obtained from a woman between 35 and 50 years old with HIV. Each CDR3 is given with its conserved first and last residue. D genes are given only for firm matches. Some rows mark clone size as missing; the rest say once, few, many or name a class of expanded clone.

j_call: TRBJ1-3
d_call: -
v_call: TRBV4-2
cdr3_length: 13
clone_size: -
cdr3_aa: CATSEAPGNTIYF
cdr3_nt: TGTGCCACCAGCGAAGCCCCGGGAAACACCATATATTTT

j_call: TRBJ1-2
d_call: -
v_call: TRBV5-6
cdr3_length: 15
clone_size: once
cdr3_aa: CASSLIVGEDYGYTF
cdr3_nt: TGTGCCAGCAGCTTGATCGTGGGAGAGGACTATGGCTACACCTTC

j_call: TRBJ2-7
d_call: -
v_call: TRBV14
cdr3_length: 13
clone_size: -
cdr3_aa: CASSLTFTGEQYF
cdr3_nt: TGTGCCAGCAGCCTGACATTTACGGGGGAGCAGTACTTC

j_call: TRBJ2-3
d_call: -
v_call: TRBV19
cdr3_length: 13
clone_size: once
cdr3_aa: CASSVSTGDTQYF
cdr3_nt: TGTGCCAGTAGTGTCTCGACTGGAGATACGCAGTATTTT

j_call: TRBJ1-1
d_call: -
v_call: TRBV7-2
cdr3_length: 18
clone_size: -
cdr3_aa: CASSRDPGGALLNTEAFF
cdr3_nt: TGTGCCAGCAGCCGCGACCCGGGAGGGGCGCTCTTGAACACTGAAGCTTTCTTT

j_call: TRBJ2-1
d_call: -
v_call: TRBV7-9
cdr3_length: 15
clone_size: -
cdr3_aa: CASSPVRGGYNEQFF
cdr3_nt: TGTGCCAGCAGCCCAGTGAGGGGGGGGTACAATGAGCAGTTCTTC

j_call: TRBJ2-1
d_call: -
v_call: TRBV9
cdr3_length: 15
clone_size: -
cdr3_aa: CASSVVGGSYNEQFF
cdr3_nt: TGTGCCAGCAGCGTAGTGGGGGGATCCTACAATGAGCAGTTCTTC

j_call: TRBJ2-2
d_call: TRBD2
v_call: TRBV5-4
cdr3_length: 15
clone_size: -
cdr3_aa: CASTFRGGDTGELFF
cdr3_nt: TGTGCCAGCACCTTCCGGGGGGGCGACACCGGGGAGCTGTTTTTT

j_call: TRBJ2-7
d_call: -
v_call: TRBV5-6
cdr3_length: 15
clone_size: -
cdr3_aa: CASSLRGGKIYEQYF
cdr3_nt: TGTGCCAGCAGCTTGAGGGGCGGAAAGATCTACGAGCAGTACTTC

j_call: TRBJ1-5
d_call: -
v_call: TRBV4-2
cdr3_length: 15
clone_size: few
cdr3_aa: CASSQVPGGNQPQHF
cdr3_nt: TGTGCCAGCAGCCAAGTCCCGGGGGGGAATCAGCCCCAGCATTTT

j_call: TRBJ2-1
d_call: TRBD1
v_call: TRBV14
cdr3_length: 15
clone_size: -
cdr3_aa: CASTPMGRGRNEQFF
cdr3_nt: TGTGCCAGCACCCCGATGGGCAGGGGGAGAAATGAGCAGTTCTTC

j_call: TRBJ2-7
d_call: -
v_call: TRBV5-4
cdr3_length: 14
clone_size: once
cdr3_aa: CASSLGLSSYEQYF
cdr3_nt: TGTGCCAGCAGCTTGGGGCTTAGCTCCTACGAGCAGTACTTC

j_call: TRBJ2-3
d_call: TRBD2
v_call: TRBV19
cdr3_length: 17
clone_size: -
cdr3_aa: CASSTGLADIFTDTQYF
cdr3_nt: TGTGCCAGTAGTACCGGACTAGCGGATATATTCACAGATACGCAGTATTTT

j_call: TRBJ2-1
d_call: -
v_call: TRBV11-3
cdr3_length: 16
clone_size: medium-sized
cdr3_aa: CASNPRLVRFDNEQFF
cdr3_nt: TGTGCCAGCAACCCTCGACTAGTACGTTTTGACAATGAGCAGTTCTTC

j_call: TRBJ2-5
d_call: -
v_call: TRBV6-5
cdr3_length: 11
clone_size: -
cdr3_aa: CASSERETQYF
cdr3_nt: TGTGCCAGCAGCGAAAGGGAGACCCAGTACTTC

j_call: TRBJ2-1
d_call: -
v_call: TRBV2
cdr3_length: 11
clone_size: -
cdr3_aa: CVGCTFDEQFF
cdr3_nt: TGTGTAGGATGTACGTTCGATGAGCAGTTCTTC

j_call: TRBJ1-2
d_call: -
v_call: TRBV7-9
cdr3_length: 14
clone_size: -
cdr3_aa: CASSFSIQGAGYTF
cdr3_nt: TGTGCCAGCAGCTTCAGTATTCAGGGAGCTGGCTACACCTTC

j_call: TRBJ1-1
d_call: -
v_call: TRBV30
cdr3_length: 13
clone_size: -
cdr3_aa: CAWTRQKNTEAFF
cdr3_nt: TGTGCCTGGACCCGACAGAAAAACACTGAAGCTTTCTTT

j_call: TRBJ1-6
d_call: -
v_call: TRBV10-3
cdr3_length: 16
clone_size: -
cdr3_aa: CAIRNPQQGPNSPLHF
cdr3_nt: TGTGCCATCAGGAACCCCCAACAGGGTCCTAATTCACCCCTCCACTTT

j_call: TRBJ2-7
d_call: -
v_call: TRBV7-9
cdr3_length: 13
clone_size: -
cdr3_aa: CASSLVVGEQRYF
cdr3_nt: TGTGCCAGCAGCTTAGTCGTTGGGGAACAACGGTACTTC

j_call: TRBJ2-2
d_call: TRBD2
v_call: TRBV5-1
cdr3_length: 15
clone_size: -
cdr3_aa: CASRLAGGNTGELFF
cdr3_nt: TGCGCCAGCAGACTAGCGGGAGGGAACACCGGGGAGCTGTTTTTT

j_call: TRBJ2-2
d_call: TRBD2
v_call: TRBV5-6
cdr3_length: 15
clone_size: once
cdr3_aa: CASSFGTSGTGELFF
cdr3_nt: TGTGCCAGCAGCTTCGGGACTAGCGGGACAGGGGAGCTGTTTTTT

j_call: TRBJ1-4
d_call: TRBD1
v_call: TRBV30
cdr3_length: 15
clone_size: -
cdr3_aa: CAWSSRQGLTEKLFF
cdr3_nt: TGTGCCTGGAGTTCAAGACAGGGGCTTACTGAAAAACTGTTTTTT

j_call: TRBJ2-7
d_call: TRBD2
v_call: TRBV10-1
cdr3_length: 13
clone_size: -
cdr3_aa: CASSTAGASEQYF
cdr3_nt: TGCGCCAGCAGTACAGCGGGAGCTTCCGAGCAGTACTTC

j_call: TRBJ2-7
d_call: -
v_call: TRBV2
cdr3_length: 13
clone_size: medium-sized
cdr3_aa: CASTASDSYEQYF
cdr3_nt: TGTGCCAGCACGGCTAGCGATTCCTACGAGCAGTACTTC

j_call: TRBJ2-5
d_call: -
v_call: TRBV27
cdr3_length: 13
clone_size: -
cdr3_aa: CASSLGWGETQYF
cdr3_nt: TGTGCCAGCAGTTTGGGTTGGGGAGAGACCCAGTACTTC

j_call: TRBJ1-1
d_call: TRBD1
v_call: TRBV7-9
cdr3_length: 13
clone_size: -
cdr3_aa: CASSPTGGTEAFF
cdr3_nt: TGTGCCAGCAGCCCAACAGGGGGCACTGAAGCTTTCTTT

j_call: TRBJ2-1
d_call: -
v_call: TRBV5-6
cdr3_length: 14
clone_size: -
cdr3_aa: CASSPIEPSGEQFF
cdr3_nt: TGTGCCAGCAGCCCCATAGAGCCCTCCGGTGAGCAGTTCTTC

j_call: TRBJ2-1
d_call: TRBD2
v_call: TRBV6-5
cdr3_length: 15
clone_size: -
cdr3_aa: CASRLAGGYYNEQFF
cdr3_nt: TGTGCCAGTCGGCTAGCGGGGGGGTACTACAATGAGCAGTTCTTC

j_call: TRBJ2-7
d_call: TRBD2
v_call: TRBV27
cdr3_length: 16
clone_size: -
cdr3_aa: CASSSRSSGRGYEQYF
cdr3_nt: TGTGCCAGCAGTTCCCGGAGTAGCGGGAGGGGGTACGAGCAGTACTTC

j_call: TRBJ2-7
d_call: -
v_call: TRBV7-9
cdr3_length: 14
clone_size: once
cdr3_aa: CASSFPGETYEQYF
cdr3_nt: TGTGCCAGCAGCTTCCCGGGAGAGACCTACGAGCAGTACTTC

j_call: TRBJ2-7
d_call: -
v_call: TRBV15
cdr3_length: 14
clone_size: -
cdr3_aa: CATSRDPTRVEQYF
cdr3_nt: TGTGCCACCAGCAGAGATCCCACGCGGGTCGAGCAGTACTTC

j_call: TRBJ2-2
d_call: TRBD2
v_call: TRBV11-2
cdr3_length: 15
clone_size: -
cdr3_aa: CASNFLTGRGGELFF
cdr3_nt: TGTGCCAGCAACTTCCTTACCGGGAGGGGGGGGGAGCTGTTTTTT

j_call: TRBJ2-7
d_call: TRBD2
v_call: TRBV30
cdr3_length: 13
clone_size: few
cdr3_aa: CAWRGLAEYEQYF
cdr3_nt: TGTGCCTGGAGGGGACTAGCGGAATACGAGCAGTACTTC

j_call: TRBJ1-5
d_call: -
v_call: TRBV21-1
cdr3_length: 14
clone_size: -
cdr3_aa: CASSKRAELQPQHF
cdr3_nt: TGTGCCAGCAGCAAACGGGCAGAACTTCAGCCCCAGCATTTT

j_call: TRBJ2-4
d_call: -
v_call: TRBV7-2
cdr3_length: 11
clone_size: -
cdr3_aa: CASSLTGIQYF
cdr3_nt: TGTGCCAGCAGCTTAACGGGCATTCAGTACTTC

j_call: TRBJ2-2
d_call: -
v_call: TRBV29-1
cdr3_length: 12
clone_size: -
cdr3_aa: CSTWANTGELFF
cdr3_nt: TGCAGCACGTGGGCAAATACCGGGGAGCTGTTTTTT

j_call: TRBJ1-2
d_call: -
v_call: TRBV2
cdr3_length: 14
clone_size: -
cdr3_aa: CASRSGLENYGYTF
cdr3_nt: TGTGCCAGCAGATCCGGGCTCGAGAACTATGGCTACACCTTC

j_call: TRBJ2-7
d_call: TRBD2
v_call: TRBV19
cdr3_length: 15
clone_size: -
cdr3_aa: CASSIVAGAPDEQYF
cdr3_nt: TGTGCCAGTAGTATTGTAGCGGGAGCACCAGACGAGCAGTACTTC

j_call: TRBJ2-2
d_call: -
v_call: TRBV19
cdr3_length: 15
clone_size: few
cdr3_aa: CASSTQEDFTGELFF
cdr3_nt: TGTGCCAGTAGTACCCAGGAGGACTTCACCGGGGAGCTGTTTTTT

j_call: TRBJ1-1
d_call: -
v_call: TRBV19
cdr3_length: 14
clone_size: -
cdr3_aa: CASSLQGRNTEAFF
cdr3_nt: TGTGCCAGTAGCCTACAGGGCCGGAACACTGAAGCTTTCTTT

j_call: TRBJ1-2
d_call: TRBD1
v_call: TRBV19
cdr3_length: 13
clone_size: -
cdr3_aa: CASSGTENYGYTF
cdr3_nt: TGTGCCAGTAGTGGGACAGAGAACTATGGCTACACCTTC

j_call: TRBJ2-7
d_call: -
v_call: TRBV21-1
cdr3_length: 16
clone_size: -
cdr3_aa: CASGRITGIRSYEQYF
cdr3_nt: TGTGCCAGCGGCCGGATAACCGGGATCCGCTCCTACGAGCAGTACTTC

j_call: TRBJ1-2
d_call: -
v_call: TRBV19
cdr3_length: 13
clone_size: few
cdr3_aa: CASSGNSNYGYTF
cdr3_nt: TGTGCCAGCTCAGGGAATTCTAACTATGGCTACACCTTC

j_call: TRBJ2-2
d_call: -
v_call: TRBV11-2
cdr3_length: 15
clone_size: -
cdr3_aa: CASSLKVSGTGELFF
cdr3_nt: TGTGCCAGCAGCTTAAAGGTGTCAGGCACCGGGGAGCTGTTTTTT

j_call: TRBJ1-2
d_call: -
v_call: TRBV5-1
cdr3_length: 13
clone_size: once
cdr3_aa: CASSLGGGQSYTF
cdr3_nt: TGCGCCAGCAGCTTGGGGGGGGGTCAGAGCTACACCTTC

j_call: TRBJ2-7
d_call: TRBD2
v_call: TRBV7-8
cdr3_length: 16
clone_size: -
cdr3_aa: CASSLLAGGPLGEQYF
cdr3_nt: TGTGCCAGCAGCTTATTAGCGGGAGGACCCTTAGGCGAGCAGTACTTC

j_call: TRBJ1-1
d_call: -
v_call: TRBV5-1
cdr3_length: 14
clone_size: -
cdr3_aa: CASSRDGMNTEAFF
cdr3_nt: TGCGCCAGCAGCCGGGACGGTATGAACACTGAAGCTTTCTTT

j_call: TRBJ2-7
d_call: TRBD1
v_call: TRBV7-9
cdr3_length: 14
clone_size: -
cdr3_aa: CASSSPGQGYEQYF
cdr3_nt: TGTGCCAGCAGCTCACCGGGACAGGGCTACGAGCAGTACTTC

j_call: TRBJ2-2
d_call: -
v_call: TRBV7-9
cdr3_length: 17
clone_size: -
cdr3_aa: CASSPTRAGRHTGELFF
cdr3_nt: TGTGCCAGCAGCCCTACCCGGGCAGGGCGACACACCGGGGAGCTGTTTTTT